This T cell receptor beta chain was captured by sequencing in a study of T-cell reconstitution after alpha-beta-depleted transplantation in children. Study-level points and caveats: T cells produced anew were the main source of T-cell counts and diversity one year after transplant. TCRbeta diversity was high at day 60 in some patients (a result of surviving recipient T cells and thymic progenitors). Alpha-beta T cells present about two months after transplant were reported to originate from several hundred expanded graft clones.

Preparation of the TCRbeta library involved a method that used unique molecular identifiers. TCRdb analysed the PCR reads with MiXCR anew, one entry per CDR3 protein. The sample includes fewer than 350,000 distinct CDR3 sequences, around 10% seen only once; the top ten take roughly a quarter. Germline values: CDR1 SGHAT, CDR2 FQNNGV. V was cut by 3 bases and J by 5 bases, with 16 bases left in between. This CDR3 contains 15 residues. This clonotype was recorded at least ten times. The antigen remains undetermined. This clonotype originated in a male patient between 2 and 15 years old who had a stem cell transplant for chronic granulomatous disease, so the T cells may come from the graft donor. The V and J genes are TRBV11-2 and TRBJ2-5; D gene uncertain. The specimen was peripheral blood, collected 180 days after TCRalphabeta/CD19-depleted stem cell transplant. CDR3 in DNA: TGTGCCAGCAGCTTCGTGGAGAGCCCCGGGGAGACCCAGTACTTC. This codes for CASSFVESPGETQYF.